This T cell receptor (beta chain) was found in a study of T cell responses to AZD1222 COVID-19 vaccine (dated by TCRdb to 2020 to 2022). The study in broad terms: TCR sequencing covered 233 trial participants: 200 to 210 given two doses of AZD1222 and 26 given two doses of MenACWY control vaccine. Enrollment into the trials was organized by age into subgroups of 18-55, 56-69 and 70-plus years, and those subgroups contained 148, 28 and 57 TCR-sequenced participants, respectively. Broader findings and caveats from the paper: The whole spike protein was spanned by vaccine-associated CD4 TCRs, and dominant responses were seen in regions 160-218 and 743-854. The 56-69-year group was small, and its depth increase did not reach significance, likely because of low power. Conclusions about previously exposed vaccinees were limited because only six AZD1222 recipients were SARS-CoV-2 seropositive at baseline. No day 14 peak-response samples were available, so repertoires were characterized only after the peak T cell response. After two AZD1222 doses, both the breadth and the depth of spike-specific TCRs were significantly higher than at day 0 and than in MenACWY recipients. Participants were mostly white British and included more females than males, and it was suggested by the authors that clonal diversity may have been underestimated. Epitopes outside the regions mutated in the B.1.351 and B.1.1.7 variants were reportedly recognized by nearly half of the unique spike-specific TCRs.

The CDR3 runs 15 amino acids, cysteine and phenylalanine included. Here the CDR3 DNA is all that survives: 45 bases in frame from base 1. Taken from the germline V gene, the CDR1 and CDR2 loops are MDHEN and SYDVKM. Unmatched junction bases come to 10, with V trimmed by 3 bases and J by 10 bases. The time point label, as the study defines it: about 28 days (+/-7) after the second vaccine dose. AZD1222 recipients with second doses at about 4 weeks or about 12 weeks were pooled, because spike-specific TCR depth and breadth did not differ between schedules. The vaccinee samples were drawn from two UK trials, COV001 and COV002, one of which was a single-blind randomized controlled phase 2/3 trial testing AZD1222 (ChAdOx1 nCoV-19) in healthy adults. Trial participant PBMC samples were collected at day 0 and day 28 after the second dose for TCRbeta chain sequencing. Points on this clone: What this receptor recognizes is not known. Per-nucleotide qualities are absent, and no much larger clonotype sits a single base away.

The CDR3 regions of human TCRbeta chains were analyzed by immunosequencing. The paper's data handling went like this. Repertoire TCRs were checked for matches against a reference library of SARS-CoV-2-specific TCRs that had been generated using the MIRA antigen-specificity platform. Breadth meant the fraction of unique TCRs that were SARS-CoV-2-associated, whereas depth meant the fraction of total T cells that were SARS-CoV-2-associated. Using the MIRA data, every spike-specific TCR was mapped to the spike region that the TCR reacted to and assigned to either a CD4 or a CD8 class. Log10-transformed breadth and depth values were compared by one-way ANOVA with Sidak's multiple comparisons tests. As stored in TCRdb, this immuneACCESS dataset retains in-frame rearrangements with V and J assigned. A fraction of the clones does not appear; measured against another copy, unresolved V genes explain less than half of the discrepancy, and the remainder lacks a known reason. V, J and clone size reflect that table, while D and trimming were determined from the DNA. Recorded for this sample are roughly 270,000 clones; around 92% of them occurred a single time. Of the sample, 0.55% is held by the ten largest clones.

Sequencing used peripheral blood, obtained 28 days after the second AZD1222 dose. This sequence originates from an adult who received the AZD1222 COVID-19 vaccine. The chain employs TRBV28 and TRBJ2-3, with 10 central nucleotides matching TRBD1. The DNA sequence follows: TGTGCCAGCAGTTTTGGGACAGGGGAGGGGTTGGCGCAGTATTTT. It translates to CASSFGTGEGLAQYF. The entire variable domain, with the stretches around the CDR3 drawn from the reference TRBV28 and TRBJ2-3 proteins, is DVKVTQSSRYLVKRTGEKVFLECVQDMDHENMFWYRQDPGLGLRLIYFSYDVKMKEKGDIPEGYSVSREKKERFSLILESASTNQTSMYLCASSFGTGEGLAQYFGPGTRLTVL.